The source of this T cell receptor beta chain is a study of technical replicates of blood from several donors. Trimming cost V 5 bases and J 4 bases; bases outside gene matches: 6. The CDR3 has 16 amino acids. Per germline, CDR1 SGHAT and CDR2 FQNNGV. Sequenced by immunoSEQ multiplex PCR; TCRdb stores in-frame clones only, minus some. The sample has 15,000 to 20,000 clones, around 87% seen once. V gene TRBV11-2 combines with J gene TRBJ2-3; TRBD2 agrees at 13 bases. The material sequenced was PBMCs. This TCR was recovered from a human donor in good health. The CDR3 coding sequence is TGTGCCAGCAGCGGCCGGACTAGCGGGAGATCAGATACGCAGTATTTT. It translates to CASSGRTSGRSDTQYF.